The clone carrying this T cell receptor beta chain was recorded at least ten times. This record comes from a study of T cells in Graves' hyperthyroidism and ophthalmopathy. Germline-derived CDR1 and CDR2 are SNHLY and FYNNEI. This CDR3 is built from 15 residues. Trimming stripped 1 base from V and 7 bases from J, with 15 bases between. The source material, RNA transcripts, was used to amplify TCR beta CDR3 regions. A first-round RT-PCR of the TCR CDR3 used the HTBI primer set. TCRdb independently ran MiXCR on the multiplex PCR reads; one entry per CDR3 protein. The table has approximately 590,000 distinct CDR3 sequences, 15% to 17% seen once.

The sample taken for sequencing was blood. The chain carries TRBV2 and TRBJ2-3; D uncertain. The source is a woman aged 30 to 39 with Graves' hyperthyroidism. The CDR3 DNA is TGTGCCAGCAGTGAAGTCAGCTCCCGCGCATATACGCAGTATTTT. Protein sequence: CASSEVSSRAYTQYF.